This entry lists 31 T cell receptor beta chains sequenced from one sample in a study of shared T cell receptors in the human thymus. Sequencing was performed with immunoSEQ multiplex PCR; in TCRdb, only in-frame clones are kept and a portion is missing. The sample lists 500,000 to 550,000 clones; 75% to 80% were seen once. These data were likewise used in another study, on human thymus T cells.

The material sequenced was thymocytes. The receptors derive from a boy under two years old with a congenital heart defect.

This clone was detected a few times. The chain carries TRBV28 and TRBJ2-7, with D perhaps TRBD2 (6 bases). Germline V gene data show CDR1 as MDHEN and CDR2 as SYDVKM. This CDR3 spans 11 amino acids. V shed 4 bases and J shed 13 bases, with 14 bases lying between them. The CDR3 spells CASSSLAVAYF. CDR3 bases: TGTGCCAGCAGTTCCTTAGCGGTAGCTTACTTC.

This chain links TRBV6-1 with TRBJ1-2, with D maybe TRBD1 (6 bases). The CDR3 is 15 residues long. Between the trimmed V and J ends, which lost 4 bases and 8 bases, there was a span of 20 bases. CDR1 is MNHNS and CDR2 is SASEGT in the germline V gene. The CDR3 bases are TGTGCCAGCAGTGGGGGGACACACCCGGGGTGCGGCTACACCTTC. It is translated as CASSGGTHPGCGYTF.

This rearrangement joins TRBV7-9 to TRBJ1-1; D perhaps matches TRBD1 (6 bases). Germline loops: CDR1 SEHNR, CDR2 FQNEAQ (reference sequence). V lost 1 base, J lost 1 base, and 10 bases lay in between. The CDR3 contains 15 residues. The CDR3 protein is CASSLEGGANTEAFF. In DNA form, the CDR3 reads TGTGCCAGCAGCTTAGAGGGGGGGGCGAACACTGAAGCTTTCTTT.

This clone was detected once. CDR3: CASSQDSINQPQHF. The CDR3 DNA is TGCGCCAGCAGCCAAGATAGTATAAATCAGCCCCAGCATTTT. The chain employs TRBV4-1 and TRBJ1-5; D not resolved. The V gene's germline CDR1 is MGHRA and CDR2 YSYEKL. CDR3 length: 14 amino acids. V was shortened by 0 bases and J by 4 bases, with 7 bases between the two germline ends.

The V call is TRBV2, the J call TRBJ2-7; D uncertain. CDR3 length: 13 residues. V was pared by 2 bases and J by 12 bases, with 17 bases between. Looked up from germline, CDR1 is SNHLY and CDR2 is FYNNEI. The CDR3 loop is CASSEPIDRAAYF. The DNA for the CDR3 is TGTGCCAGCAGTGAACCGATCGATAGAGCCGCGTACTTC.

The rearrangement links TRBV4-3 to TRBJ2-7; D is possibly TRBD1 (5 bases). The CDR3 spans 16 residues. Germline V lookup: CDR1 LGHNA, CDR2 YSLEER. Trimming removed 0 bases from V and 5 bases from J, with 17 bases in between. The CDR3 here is CASSQDPRQGRHEQYF. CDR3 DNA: TGCGCCAGCAGCCAAGACCCGAGGCAGGGCCGCCACGAGCAGTACTTC.

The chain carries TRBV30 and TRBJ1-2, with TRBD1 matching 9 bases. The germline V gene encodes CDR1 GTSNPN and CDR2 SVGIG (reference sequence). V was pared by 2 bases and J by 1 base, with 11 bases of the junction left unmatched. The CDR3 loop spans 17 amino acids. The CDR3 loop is CAWSSNRDRAFNYGYTF. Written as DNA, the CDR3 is TGTGCCTGGAGTAGCAACCGGGACAGGGCCTTTAACTATGGCTACACCTTC.

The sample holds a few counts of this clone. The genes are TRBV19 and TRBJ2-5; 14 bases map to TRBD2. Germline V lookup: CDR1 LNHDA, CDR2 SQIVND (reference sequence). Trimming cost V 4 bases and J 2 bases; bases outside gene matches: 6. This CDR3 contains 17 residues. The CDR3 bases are TGTGCCAGTAGTAGGACTAGCGGGAGGAGGTGGCAAGAGACCCAGTACTTC. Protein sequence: CASSRTSGRRWQETQYF.

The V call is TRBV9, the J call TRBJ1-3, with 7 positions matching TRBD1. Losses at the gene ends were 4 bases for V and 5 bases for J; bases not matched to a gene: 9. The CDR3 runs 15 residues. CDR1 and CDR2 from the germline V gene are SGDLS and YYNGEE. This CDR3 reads CASSIATGRRNTIYF. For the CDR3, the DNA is TGTGCCAGCAGCATAGCGACAGGGCGAAGAAACACCATATATTTT. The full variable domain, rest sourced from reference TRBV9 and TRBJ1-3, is DSGVTQTPKHLITATGQRVTLRCSPRSGDLSVYWYQQSLDQGLQFLIQYYNGEERAKGNILERFSAQQFPDLHSELNLSSLELGDSALYFCASSIATGRRNTIYFGEGSWLTVV.

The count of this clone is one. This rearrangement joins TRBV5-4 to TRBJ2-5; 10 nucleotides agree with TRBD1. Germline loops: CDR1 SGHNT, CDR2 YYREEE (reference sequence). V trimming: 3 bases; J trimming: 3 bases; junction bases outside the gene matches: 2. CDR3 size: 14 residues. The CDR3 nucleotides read TGTGCCAGCAGCTCCGGACAGGGGGAAGAGACCCAGTACTTC. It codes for CASSSGQGEETQYF.

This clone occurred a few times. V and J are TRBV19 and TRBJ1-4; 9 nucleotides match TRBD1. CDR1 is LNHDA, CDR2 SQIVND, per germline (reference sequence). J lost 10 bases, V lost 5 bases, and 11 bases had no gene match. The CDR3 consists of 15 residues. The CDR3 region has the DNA TGTGCCAGTAGTCCTCAGGGGACAGGGTTGCGAAAACTGTTTTTT. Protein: CASSPQGTGLRKLFF.

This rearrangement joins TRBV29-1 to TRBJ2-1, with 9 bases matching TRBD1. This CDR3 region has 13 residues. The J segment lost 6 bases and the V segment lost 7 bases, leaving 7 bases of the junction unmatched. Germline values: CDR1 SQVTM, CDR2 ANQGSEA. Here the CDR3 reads CSDLGDRVNEQFF. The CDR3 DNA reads TGCAGCGACCTGGGGGACAGGGTCAATGAGCAGTTCTTC.

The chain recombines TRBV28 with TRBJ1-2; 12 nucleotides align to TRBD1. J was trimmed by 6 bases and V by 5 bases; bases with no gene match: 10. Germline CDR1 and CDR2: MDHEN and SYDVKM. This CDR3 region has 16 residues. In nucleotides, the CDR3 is TGTGCCAGCAGTCTTCTACCGGGACAGGGGGCTCATGGCTACACCTTC. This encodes CASSLLPGQGAHGYTF.

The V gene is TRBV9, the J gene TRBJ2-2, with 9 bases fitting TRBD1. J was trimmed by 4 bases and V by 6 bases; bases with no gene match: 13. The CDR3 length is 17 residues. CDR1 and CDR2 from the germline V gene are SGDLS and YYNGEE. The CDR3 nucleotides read TGTGCCAGCAACATGGGACAGGGAACGTTGAGCACCGGGGAGCTGTTTTTT. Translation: CASNMGQGTLSTGELFF.

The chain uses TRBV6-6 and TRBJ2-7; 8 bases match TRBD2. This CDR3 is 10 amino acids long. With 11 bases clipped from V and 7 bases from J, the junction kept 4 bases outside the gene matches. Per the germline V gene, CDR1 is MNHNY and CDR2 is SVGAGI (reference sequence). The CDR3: CAARGGEQYF. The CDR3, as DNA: TGTGCCGCCCGGGGGGGAGAGCAGTACTTC.

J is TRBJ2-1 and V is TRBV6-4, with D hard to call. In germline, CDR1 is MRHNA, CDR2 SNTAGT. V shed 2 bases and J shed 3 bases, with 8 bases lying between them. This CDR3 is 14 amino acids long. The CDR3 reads CASSDPVGYNEQFF. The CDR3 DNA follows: TGTGCCAGCAGTGACCCAGTTGGCTACAATGAGCAGTTCTTC.

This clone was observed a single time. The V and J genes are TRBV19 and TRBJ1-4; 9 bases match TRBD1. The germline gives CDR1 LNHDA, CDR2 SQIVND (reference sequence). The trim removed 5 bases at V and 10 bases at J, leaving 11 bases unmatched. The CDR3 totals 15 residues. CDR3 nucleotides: TGTGCCAGTAGTGGAATGGGGACAGGGACGAGAAAACTGTTTTTT. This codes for CASSGMGTGTRKLFF.

Written as DNA, the CDR3 is TGTGCCAGCAGTCCCCGGGGGGGAGAGACCCAGTACTTC. Translated: CASSPRGGETQYF. The chain joins TRBV27 to TRBJ2-5, with 8 nucleotides matching TRBD2. Germline CDR1 reads MNHEY; CDR2 reads SMNVEV (reference sequence). The CDR3 covers 13 residues. Trimming cost V 5 bases and J 4 bases; bases outside gene matches: 3.

CDR3 in amino acids: CASSFRTGGRGEAFF. The CDR3 DNA reads TGTGCCAGCAGCTTCAGAACAGGGGGCAGAGGCGAAGCTTTCTTT. The chain combines TRBV7-4 with TRBJ1-1; 9 bases fit TRBD1. Germline V gene data show CDR1 as SGHVT and CDR2 as SQSDAQ. V lost 3 bases to trimming and J lost 8 bases; unmatched junction nucleotides: 10. This CDR3 contains 15 residues.

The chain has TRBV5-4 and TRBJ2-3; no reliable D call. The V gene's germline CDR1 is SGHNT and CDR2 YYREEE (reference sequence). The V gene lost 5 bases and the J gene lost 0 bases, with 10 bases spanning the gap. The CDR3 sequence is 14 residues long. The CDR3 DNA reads TGTGCCAGCAGTCCACTGGGCAGCACAGATACGCAGTATTTT. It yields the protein CASSPLGSTDTQYF.

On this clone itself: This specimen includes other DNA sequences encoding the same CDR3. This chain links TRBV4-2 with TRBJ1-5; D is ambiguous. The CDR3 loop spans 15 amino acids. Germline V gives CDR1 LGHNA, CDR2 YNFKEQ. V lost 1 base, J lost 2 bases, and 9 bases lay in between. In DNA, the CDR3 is TGTGCCAGCAGCCAAGCAAGGCAGGGCAATCAGCCCCAGCATTTT. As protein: CASSQARQGNQPQHF.

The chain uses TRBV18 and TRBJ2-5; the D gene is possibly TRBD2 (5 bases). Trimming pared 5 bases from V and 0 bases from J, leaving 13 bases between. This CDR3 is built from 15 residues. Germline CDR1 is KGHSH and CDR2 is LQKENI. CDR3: CASSSSGEYQETQYF. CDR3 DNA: TGTGCCAGCTCATCGTCCGGGGAGTACCAAGAGACCCAGTACTTC.

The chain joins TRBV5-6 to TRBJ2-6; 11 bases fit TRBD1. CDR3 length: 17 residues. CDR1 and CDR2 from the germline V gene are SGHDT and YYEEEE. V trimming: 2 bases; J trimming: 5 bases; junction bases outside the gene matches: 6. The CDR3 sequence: CASSFRTGGRRANVLTF. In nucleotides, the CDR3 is TGTGCCAGCAGCTTTAGGACAGGGGGCCGGAGGGCCAACGTCCTGACTTTC.

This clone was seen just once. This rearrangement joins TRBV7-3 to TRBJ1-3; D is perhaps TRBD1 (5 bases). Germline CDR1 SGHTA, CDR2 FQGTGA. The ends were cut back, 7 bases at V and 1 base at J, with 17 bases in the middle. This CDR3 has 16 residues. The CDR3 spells CASKCGGKGSGNTIYF. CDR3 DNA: TGTGCCAGCAAGTGCGGGGGAAAAGGGTCTGGAAACACCATATATTTT.

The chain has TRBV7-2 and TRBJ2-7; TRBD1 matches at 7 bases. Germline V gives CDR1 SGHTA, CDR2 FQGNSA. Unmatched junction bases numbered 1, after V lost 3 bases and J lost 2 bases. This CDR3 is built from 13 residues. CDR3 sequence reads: CASSLTGTYEQYF. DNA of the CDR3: TGTGCCAGCAGCTTGACAGGGACCTACGAGCAGTACTTC.

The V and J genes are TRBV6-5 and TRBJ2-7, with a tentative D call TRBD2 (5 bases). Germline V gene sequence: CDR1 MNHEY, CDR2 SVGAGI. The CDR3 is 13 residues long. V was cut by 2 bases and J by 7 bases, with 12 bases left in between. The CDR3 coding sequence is TGTGCCAGCAGTTACCACCCGCGAGGGGAGCAGTACTTC. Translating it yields CASSYHPRGEQYF.

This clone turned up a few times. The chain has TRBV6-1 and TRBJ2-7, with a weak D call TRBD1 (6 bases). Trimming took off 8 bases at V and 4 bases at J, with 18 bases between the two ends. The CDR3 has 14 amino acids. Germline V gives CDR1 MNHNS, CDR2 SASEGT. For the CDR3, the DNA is TGTGCCAGCGAGACCGCCGGGACATTATACGAGCAGTACTTC. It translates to CASETAGTLYEQYF.

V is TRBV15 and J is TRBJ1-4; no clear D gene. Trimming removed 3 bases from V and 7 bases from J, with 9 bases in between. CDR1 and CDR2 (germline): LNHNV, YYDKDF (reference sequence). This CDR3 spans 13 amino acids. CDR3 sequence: CATSSPRGEKLFF. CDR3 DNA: TGTGCCACCAGCAGCCCCCGAGGTGAAAAACTGTTTTTT.

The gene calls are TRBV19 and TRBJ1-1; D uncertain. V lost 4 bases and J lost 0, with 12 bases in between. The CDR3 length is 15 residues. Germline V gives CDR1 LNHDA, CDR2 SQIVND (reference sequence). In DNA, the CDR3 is TGTGCCAGTAGTACCCCCGGAGGGTTGAACACTGAAGCTTTCTTT. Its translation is CASSTPGGLNTEAFF.

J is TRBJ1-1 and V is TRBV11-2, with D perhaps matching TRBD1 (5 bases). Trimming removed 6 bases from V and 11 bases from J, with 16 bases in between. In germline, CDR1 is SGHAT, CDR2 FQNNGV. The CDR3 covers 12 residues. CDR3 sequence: CASSSRVGNAFF. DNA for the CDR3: TGTGCCAGCAGTTCCAGGGTAGGGAATGCTTTCTTT.

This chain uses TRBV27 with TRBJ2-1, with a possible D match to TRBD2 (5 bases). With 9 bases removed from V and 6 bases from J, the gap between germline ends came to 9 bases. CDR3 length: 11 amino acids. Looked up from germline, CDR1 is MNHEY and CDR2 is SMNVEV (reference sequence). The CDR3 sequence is CARWGANEQFF. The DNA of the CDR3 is TGTGCCAGATGGGGAGCCAATGAGCAGTTCTTC.